The clone carrying this TCR beta chain was counted many times. The PBMCs were sourced from fresh peripheral blood (more than 9 ml). The V gene lost 2 bases and the J gene lost 5 bases, with 9 bases spanning the gap. CDR1 MNHEY and CDR2 SMNVEV come from the germline V gene (reference sequence). This CDR3 region has 13 residues. The sample is drawn from a study of T cells in Graves' hyperthyroidism and ophthalmopathy. Amplification of TCR beta CDR3 regions was performed using RNA transcripts as template. With the HTBI primer set, the TCR CDR3 went through a first round of RT-PCR. Each CDR3 protein gets one entry after TCRdb re-called the multiplex PCR reads with MiXCR. There are approximately 690,000 distinct CDR3 sequences in the sample; about 20% occur only once, and over 30% lies in the top ten.

The source of this sequence is a man younger than 45 with Graves' ophthalmopathy. V and J are TRBV27 and TRBJ1-1, with no clear D. Input material: blood. CDR3 in amino acids: CASSLRSGTEAFF. In DNA, the CDR3 is TGTGCCAGCAGTTTACGTAGCGGAACTGAAGCTTTCTTT.